This is a list of T cell receptor beta chains from one sample in a study of cytomegalovirus exposure and HLA in healthy donors. Some clones are missing from TCRdb's copy, which holds only in-frame ones; the method was immunoSEQ multiplex PCR. This sample has approximately 170,000 clones, with roughly three quarters found just once. The sequenced material came from PBMCs. The receptors come from a woman aged 18-29 years in good health and CMV-seronegative. Both conserved end residues are part of each CDR3. D genes are given only for firm matches. The listing skips clone size in some rows; elsewhere it reads once, few, many or a size class.

j_call v_call clone_size d_call cdr3_nt cdr3_aa
TRBJ1-4 TRBV28 NA NA TGTGCCAGCAGTGCCTCGGGACATGATAATGAAAAACTGTTTTTT CASSASGHDNEKLFF
TRBJ2-2 TRBV7-2 NA NA TGTGCCAGCAGCCAACCCCGCGAGGGCGGGGAGCTGTTTTTT CASSQPREGGELFF
TRBJ1-1 TRBV25-1 NA NA TGTGCCAGCAGTGAAGTGTCCAGGGCCGAAGCTTTCTTT CASSEVSRAEAFF
TRBJ2-3 TRBV9 NA TRBD1 TGTGCCAGCAGCGCCGGGACAGGGGGCACAGATACGCAGTATTTT CASSAGTGGTDTQYF
TRBJ2-2 TRBV21-1 NA NA TGTGCCAGCAGCAAAGAACTCCCACTGAACACCGGGGAGCTGTTTTTT CASSKELPLNTGELFF
TRBJ1-6 TRBV6-5 few TRBD1 TGTGCCAGCAGTTACTCCGGGACAGGGGGCTCACCCCTCCACTTT CASSYSGTGGSPLHF
TRBJ1-2 TRBV21-1 few NA TGTGCCAGCAGCAAAGTTGTTACAGGGGGTTCTAACTATGGCTACACCTTC CASSKVVTGGSNYGYTF
TRBJ2-1 TRBV4-2 NA TRBD2 TGTGCCAGCAGCCAAGGACGCGGGGGGGCCCATGAGCAGTTCTTC CASSQGRGGAHEQFF
TRBJ1-2 TRBV5-1 NA TRBD1 TGCGCCAGCAGCCCGGGGACAGCCCCTTATGGCTACACCTTC CASSPGTAPYGYTF
TRBJ1-2 TRBV6-6 NA NA TGTGCCAGCAGTTACGCTTCGCAAGGGGCCGTATATGGCTACACCTTC CASSYASQGAVYGYTF
TRBJ2-3 TRBV5-1 NA NA TGCGCCAGCAGAAGTAGCGGATATCCTGGAGATACGCAGTATTTT CASRSSGYPGDTQYF
TRBJ1-1 TRBV10-3 NA TRBD1 TGTGCCATCAACCAAGGGGGCAGGAACACTGAAGCTTTCTTT CAINQGGRNTEAFF
TRBJ1-3 TRBV27 NA NA TGTGCCAGCATGTCGGGAAACACCATATATTTT CASMSGNTIYF
TRBJ1-2 TRBV19 few NA TGTGCCAGTAGTTACTCCGGGGGGATTAACTATGGCTACACCTTC CASSYSGGINYGYTF
TRBJ2-1 TRBV7-3 NA TRBD2 TGTGCCAGCAGCTTCAGGACTAGCGGGAGAGATGAGCAGTTCTTC CASSFRTSGRDEQFF
TRBJ2-1 TRBV10-3 NA NA TGTGCCATCAGTGAGATGCAGAATGAGCAGTTCTTC CAISEMQNEQFF
TRBJ2-5 TRBV5-6 NA TRBD1 TGTGCCAGCAGCCAACGGGAAGGGGGCGGAGAGACCCAGTACTTC CASSQREGGGETQYF
TRBJ1-1 TRBV5-1 NA NA TGCGCCAGCAGCTTGGGACCGGAGGTCACTGAAGCTTTCTTT CASSLGPEVTEAFF
TRBJ2-1 TRBV4-1 few TRBD2 TGCGCCAGCAGCCGCGAAGGACTAGCGGGAGAAAGTGAGCAGTTCTTC CASSREGLAGESEQFF
TRBJ2-3 TRBV2 NA TRBD2 TGTGCCAGCAGTGACCCGAAAGCGGGGGGTGGCACAGATACGCAGTATTTT CASSDPKAGGGTDTQYF
TRBJ1-2 TRBV11-2 once NA TGTGCCAGCACCGCACCGCACAGAAGAAACTATGGCTACACCTTC CASTAPHRRNYGYTF
TRBJ2-7 TRBV7-9 NA TRBD1 TGTGCCAGCAGCCGGGACAGCTCCTACGAGCAGTACTTC CASSRDSSYEQYF
TRBJ2-5 TRBV7-9 NA TRBD1 TGTGCCAGCAGCTTAACAGGGGAGTTGGAGACCCAGTACTTC CASSLTGELETQYF
TRBJ1-1 TRBV6-1 once NA TGTGCCAGCAGTGCGAGAGGAGGGTTGAACACTGAAGCTTTCTTT CASSARGGLNTEAFF
TRBJ2-3 TRBV7-6 NA NA TGTGCCAGCAGCTTTTTTTCAGAAACAGATACGCAGTATTTT CASSFFSETDTQYF
TRBJ2-2 TRBV28 few TRBD1 TGTGCCACCTCCTTCGGACAGGGGTACACCGGGGAGCTGTTTTTT CATSFGQGYTGELFF
TRBJ2-7 TRBV28 NA TRBD2 TGTGCCAGCAGTTTACTAGCGGGAGGGCCTGAGCAGTACTTC CASSLLAGGPEQYF
TRBJ1-2 TRBV27 NA TRBD1 TGTGCCAGCAAGACGGGACAGACGTCCGGCTATGGCTACACCTTC CASKTGQTSGYGYTF
TRBJ1-3 TRBV7-9 NA NA TGTGCCAGTCCGGGGGGGAAAAAAGGGACGCTCTCTGGAAACACCATATATTTT CASPGGKKGTLSGNTIYF
TRBJ2-7 TRBV29-1 NA NA TGCAGCGTTGTTGGCAGCTACGAGCAGTACTTC CSVVGSYEQYF
TRBJ2-7 TRBV5-6 NA NA TGTGCCAGCACCGTGGGGGCAGGTCTCTCCTACGAGCAGTACTTC CASTVGAGLSYEQYF
TRBJ1-6 TRBV11-2 few NA TGTGCCAGCAGCTTAGATTCTCCACCCCTCCACTTT CASSLDSPPLHF
TRBJ1-6 TRBV25-1 NA NA TGTGCGACCTCTTCTGGGGCAAATTCACCCCTCCACTTT CATSSGANSPLHF
TRBJ1-3 TRBV9 NA NA TGTGCCAGCAGCCCAGGAACCGGGACGGGGGCCATATATTTT CASSPGTGTGAIYF
TRBJ1-3 TRBV30 few NA TGTGCCTGGAGTAAACAGAGCCGAAACACCATATATTTT CAWSKQSRNTIYF
TRBJ1-2 TRBV28 NA NA TGTGCCAGCAGTTCGCCTCTACAGGGTGTTGTAAACTATGGCTACACCTTC CASSSPLQGVVNYGYTF
TRBJ2-7 TRBV6-1 NA TRBD1 TGTGCCAGCAGAGCTATGGGACAGGTCTACGAGCAGTACTTC CASRAMGQVYEQYF
TRBJ1-3 TRBV19 NA NA TGTGCCAGTAGTGCGCAGGGTATTCAGGACACCATATATTTT CASSAQGIQDTIYF
TRBJ2-7 TRBV2 NA TRBD2 TGTGCCAGCAGTTTTAGCGGGGGGGCCAACGAGCAGTACTTC CASSFSGGANEQYF
TRBJ2-7 TRBV25-1 NA NA TGTGCCAGCAGTGAATATTTTAGCGGATACGAGCAGTACTTC CASSEYFSGYEQYF
TRBJ1-1 TRBV27 NA TRBD1 TGTGCCAGCAGTCTTACCCAGGGGGCCACTGAAGCTTTCTTT CASSLTQGATEAFF
TRBJ2-7 TRBV7-2 NA NA TGTGCCAGCAGCCCGGGATTAGGACAGCTCAACTACGAGCAGTACTTC CASSPGLGQLNYEQYF
TRBJ2-3 TRBV5-1 NA TRBD1 TGCGCCAGCAGTTCAGGGGGCAGCGATACGCAGTATTTT CASSSGGSDTQYF
TRBJ2-7 TRBV6-5 once TRBD1 TGTGCCAGCAGCACCTCTTGGGACAGTACCTACGAGCAGTACTTC CASSTSWDSTYEQYF
TRBJ2-2 TRBV4-1 once NA TGCGCCAGCAGCCAAAGACACTTAAGCAGCACCGGGGAGCTGTTTTTT CASSQRHLSSTGELFF
TRBJ2-3 TRBV13 NA NA TGTGCCAGCAGCTCCACGGTGGATACGCAGTATTTT CASSSTVDTQYF
TRBJ1-2 TRBV19 NA TRBD1 TGTGCCAGTAGTATGCGAGGGGGCGACTATGGCTACACCTTC CASSMRGGDYGYTF
TRBJ2-7 TRBV28 NA TRBD1 TGTGCCAGCAGGCCGGGACAGGGGTCCTACGAGCAGTACTTC CASRPGQGSYEQYF
TRBJ1-2 TRBV6-6 NA NA TGTGCCAGCAGTTACTCCCACAGGCCGGTCTATGGCTACACCTTC CASSYSHRPVYGYTF
TRBJ1-6 TRBV9 NA NA TGTGCCAGCAGCGTGTCGGCCCATTGGAGTTCACCCCTCCACTTT CASSVSAHWSSPLHF
TRBJ2-7 TRBV7-9 NA NA TGTGCCAGCAGGAATAGAGGACAGTCCTACGAGCAGTACTTC CASRNRGQSYEQYF
TRBJ2-1 TRBV14 NA TRBD2 TGTGCCAGCAGCCGTACGGGACTAGCGGGGGTTTACAATGAGCAGTTCTTC CASSRTGLAGVYNEQFF
TRBJ2-3 TRBV7-9 NA TRBD2 TGTGCCAGCAGTGGGGGGGGAGGCTTCGATACGCAGTATTTT CASSGGGGFDTQYF
TRBJ2-1 TRBV13 NA NA TGTGCCAGCAGCCCGGACAAATACAATGAGCAGTTCTTC CASSPDKYNEQFF
TRBJ2-7 TRBV5-1 few NA TGCGCCAGCAGCCTGGAGGGGGGGGAAACCTACGAGCAGTACTTC CASSLEGGETYEQYF